This T cell receptor (beta chain) originates from a study of a mutant IDH1 vaccine in newly diagnosed glioma. Sample time point: baseline, week 1 (first vaccination visit). The treatment here: pre-vaccination baseline after standard-of-care therapy. Produced via immunoSEQ multiplex PCR; TCRdb's table is partial and in-frame only. The table includes about 68,000 clones, about four fifths detected once. The germline V and J ends were trimmed by 5 bases and 0 bases, with 7 bases remaining between them. Looked up from germline, CDR1 is SGHTA and CDR2 is FQGTGA. The CDR3 consists of 13 residues. The input for sequencing was PBMCs, taken from a glioma patient treated with radiotherapy, temozolomide or both. The rearrangement links TRBV7-3 to TRBJ1-1; D remains ambiguous. The clonotype comes from a man aged 45-65 years with glioma. This CDR3 is CASSPAMNTEAFF. In nucleotides, the CDR3 is TGTGCCAGCAGCCCCGCTATGAACACTGAAGCTTTCTTT.